This T cell receptor beta chain originates from a study of blood T cell repertoires in COVID-19. Turning to the study itself: From the United States, Italy and Spain came samples of acute and convalescent COVID-19. Nucleic acid was either cDNA or gDNA, and it came from T cells, B-cell-depleted T cells, or PBMCs.

CDR3 length: 16 residues. Germline loops: CDR1 SGHRS, CDR2 YFSETQ. Trimming left V 3 bases short and J 0 bases short, with 12 bases between. Original analysis: Reference gene primer amplification in the assay estimated nucleated cell counts. Clones were sequenced by immunoSEQ multiplex PCR, and TCRdb holds only the in-frame ones, with some missing. Clone size and the V and J calls come from that table; the DNA yielded D and trimming. There are over 250,000 clones in the sample; around 89% occur only once, and around 0.91% lies in the top ten. This TCR derives from a woman between 35 and 50 years old who had recovered from COVID-19. The genes are TRBV5-1 and TRBJ2-2; D is perhaps TRBD1 (5 bases). Sequencing was performed on peripheral blood. The CDR3 DNA sequence: TGCGCCAGCAGCTCCCAGGGCAGCCCGAACACCGGGGAGCTGTTTTTT. It encodes CASSSQGSPNTGELFF. The full variable domain, with the rest looked up from reference TRBV5-1 and TRBJ2-2, is KAGVTQTPRYLIKTRGQQVTLSCSPISGHRSVSWYQQTPGQGLQFLFEYFSETQRNKGNFPGRFSGRQFSNSRSEMNVSTLELGDSALYLCASSSQGSPNTGELFFGEGSRLTVL.